The clone carrying this TCR beta chain was recorded only once. This sample was taken from a study of blood T cell repertoires in COVID-19. This CDR3 is 14 amino acids long. With 6 bases removed from V and 4 bases from J, the gap between germline ends came to 15 bases. Germline CDR1 and CDR2: MNHEY and SVGAGI. Data came from immunoSEQ multiplex PCR; TCRdb stores just in-frame clones and leaves some out. This sample has 150,000 to 200,000 clones; 65% to 90% occur once, and the top ten carry more than 7.5%. Sample: peripheral blood. V is TRBV6-5 and J is TRBJ1-2; D uncertain. This clonotype was sampled from a man in his fifties or sixties with active or convalescent COVID-19. CDR3 nucleotides: TGTGCCAGCAGCGGCGGGGTTAGGGTCTATGGCTACACCTTC. Its protein product is CASSGGVRVYGYTF.